The rows below give T cell receptor beta chains drawn from one sample of a study of blood T cell repertoires in COVID-19. Sequenced by immunoSEQ multiplex PCR; TCRdb stores in-frame clones only, minus some. The sample yields roughly 100,000 clones, about four fifths seen once. The sample consisted of peripheral blood. The origin of the receptors is a woman of 80 years or more with active or convalescent COVID-19. CDR3s leave out the opening cysteine and the closing phenylalanine or tryptophan.

V gene	J gene	CDR3 protein
TRBV28	TRBJ1-1	ASTARGTEAF
TRBV18	TRBJ1-3	ASSPGRVSGNTIY
TRBV7-9	TRBJ1-5	ASSLDRRDQPQH
TRBV5-1	TRBJ2-7	ASSPLASSYEQY
TRBV7-9	TRBJ2-2	ASKLGGTGELF
TRBV28	TRBJ1-6	ASSLAGKRGSPLH
TRBV30	TRBJ1-5	AWGPTNSNQPQH
TRBV18	TRBJ2-7	ASSQTAGSAGEQY
TRBV30	TRBJ2-7	AWSTSGGSYEQY
TRBV6-2/TRBV6-3	TRBJ1-1	ASSYTPGKLNTEAF
TRBV5-8	TRBJ1-1	ASSRDRMNTEAF
TRBV30	TRBJ1-2	ASPYGQGSIPGLSGYT
TRBV18	TRBJ2-3	ASSPRGGADTQY
TRBV6-5	TRBJ1-2	ASSYTDRDSGYT
TRBV28	TRBJ1-5	ASSFGFPNQPQH
TRBV3-1/TRBV3-2	TRBJ1-5	ASSLGQGGQPQH
TRBV18	TRBJ2-1	ASSPLTSANEQF
TRBV7-9	TRBJ2-7	ASSLWSGGQGSYEQY
TRBV4-2	TRBJ2-7	ASSHAETSGTPYEQY
TRBV2	TRBJ1-6	ASSEGGSRINSPLH
TRBV6-2/TRBV6-3	TRBJ2-3	ASSAGRSSTDTQY
TRBV15	TRBJ2-1	ATSRATSGGNNEQF
TRBV5-8	TRBJ1-5	ASSSFQPAKREPQH
TRBV19	TRBJ1-5	ASSIGEPQH
TRBV11-3	TRBJ2-1	ASSLDGRAGNEQF
TRBV18	TRBJ2-5	ASSPIAGDLQETQY
TRBV5-1	TRBJ2-2	ASSSLAGNTGELF
TRBV7-8	TRBJ2-7	ASSHGTYEQY
TRBV4-2	TRBJ2-7	ASSQDRQGEQY
TRBV5-1	TRBJ1-2	ASSKGDTAIYPYGYT
TRBV7-2	TRBJ2-3	ASSLVRFTDTQY
TRBV7-8	TRBJ2-1	ASSLIRSNEQF
TRBV2	TRBJ1-5	ASREQPQSNQPQH
TRBV7-6	TRBJ2-7	ASSSGLAGEEQY
TRBV19	TRBJ2-5	ASSISGQGQETQY
TRBV7-9	TRBJ1-1	ASSYAGTEEAF
TRBV9	TRBJ1-4	ASSAGGSWTNEKLF